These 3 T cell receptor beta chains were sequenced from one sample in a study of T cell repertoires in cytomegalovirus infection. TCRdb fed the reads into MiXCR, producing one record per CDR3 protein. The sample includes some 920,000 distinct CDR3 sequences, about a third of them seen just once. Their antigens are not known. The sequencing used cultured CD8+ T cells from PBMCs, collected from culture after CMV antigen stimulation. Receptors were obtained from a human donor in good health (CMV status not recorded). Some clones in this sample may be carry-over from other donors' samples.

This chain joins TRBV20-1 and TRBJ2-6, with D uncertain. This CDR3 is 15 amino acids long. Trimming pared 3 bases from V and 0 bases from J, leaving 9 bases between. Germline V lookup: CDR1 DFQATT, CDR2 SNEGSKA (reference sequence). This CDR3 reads CSASGQSSGANVLTF. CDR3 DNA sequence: TGCAGTGCTAGTGGCCAGAGCTCTGGGGCCAACGTCCTGACTTTC.

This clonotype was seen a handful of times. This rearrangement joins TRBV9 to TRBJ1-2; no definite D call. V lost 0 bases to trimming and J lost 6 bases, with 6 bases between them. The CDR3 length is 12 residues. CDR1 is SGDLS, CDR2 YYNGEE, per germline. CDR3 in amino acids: CASSVDEDGYTF. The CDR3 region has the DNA TGTGCCAGCAGCGTAGATGAGGATGGCTACACCTTC. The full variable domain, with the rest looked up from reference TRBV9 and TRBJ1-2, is DSGVTQTPKHLITATGQRVTLRCSPRSGDLSVYWYQQSLDQGLQFLIQYYNGEERAKGNILERFSAQQFPDLHSELNLSSLELGDSALYFCASSVDEDGYTFGSGTRLTVV.

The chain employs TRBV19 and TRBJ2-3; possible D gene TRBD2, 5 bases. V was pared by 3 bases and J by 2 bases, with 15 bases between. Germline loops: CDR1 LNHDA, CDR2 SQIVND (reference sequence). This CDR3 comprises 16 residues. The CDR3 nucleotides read TGTGCCAGTAGTATCCCGGGTGGTAGCGACACAGATACGCAGTATTTT. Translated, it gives CASSIPGGSDTDTQYF.